This T cell receptor (beta chain) is drawn from a study of T cells after yellow fever vaccination. Germline V gene data show CDR1 as MNHEY and CDR2 as SVGEGT. CDR3 length: 13 residues. Trimming stripped 2 bases from V and 1 base from J, with 6 bases between. 5'RACE template switching added a universal primer site and UMIs to TCR cDNA. TCRdb reprocessed the 5' RACE reads via MiXCR and lists one record per CDR3 protein. The table lists 450,000 to 550,000 distinct CDR3 sequences, 20% to 25% of them singletons. The chain is built from TRBV6-2 or TRBV6-3 and TRBJ2-7; D is unresolved. The sequence was collected from a man younger than 35 who received the YFV17D yellow fever vaccine. Sample: PBMCs, taken approximately 22 days after the first yellow fever vaccination. The CDR3 DNA reads TGTGCCAGCAGTTACCAGCAGTCCTACGAGCAGTACTTC. Translating it yields CASSYQQSYEQYF.